These 3 T cell receptor beta chains were sequenced from one sample in a study of control samples from healthy donors and cancer patients. TCRdb keeps only in-frame clones here, not all; method: immunoSEQ multiplex PCR. The sample yields approximately 83,000 clones, over 90% seen once. Sequences were obtained from blood. The receptors come from a woman aged 25 to 39 in good health.

The chain recombines TRBV3-1 (or the pseudogene TRBV3-2) with TRBJ1-6, with unresolved D. CDR1 and CDR2 from the germline V gene are LGHDT and YNNKEL (reference sequence). Trimming removed 2 bases from V and 4 bases from J, with 3 bases in between. The CDR3 totals 13 residues. The CDR3 DNA reads as TGTGCCAGCAGCCAAACATATAATTCACCCCTCCACTTT. As protein: CASSQTYNSPLHF.

The rearrangement joins TRBV4-2 to TRBJ2-3; 10 nucleotides match TRBD2. Losses at the gene ends were 1 base for V and 8 bases for J; bases not matched to a gene: 9. Germline V gene lookup returns CDR1 LGHNA and CDR2 YNFKEQ. The CDR3 loop spans 16 amino acids. Here the CDR3 reads CASSQGEASGGGTQYF. The CDR3 coding sequence is TGTGCCAGCAGCCAAGGGGAGGCTAGCGGGGGAGGTACGCAGTATTTT.

This clone was seen only once. The V call is TRBV6-6, the J call TRBJ1-2; D gene uncertain. From germline, CDR1 is MNHNY and CDR2 SVGAGI (reference sequence). The CDR3 loop spans 12 amino acids. V was trimmed by 6 bases and J by 7 bases, leaving 12 bases between them. The CDR3 DNA reads as TGTGCCAGCAGATACACCGGTCTTGGCTACACCTTC. Amino acid sequence: CASRYTGLGYTF.